These T cell receptor beta chains were read from a single sample in a study of T cells in Graves' hyperthyroidism and ophthalmopathy. TCRdb passed the multiplex PCR reads through MiXCR, listing each CDR3 protein once. Of over 120,000 distinct CDR3 sequences listed, over 20% are singletons. The sequenced sample was blood. The receptors shown here come from a woman in her 50s with Graves' hyperthyroidism that later progressed to Graves' ophthalmopathy. Both conserved end residues are part of each CDR3. Fields, in order: CDR3 length, J gene, clone size, D gene, V gene, CDR3 protein, CDR3 DNA. D genes are given only for firm matches. Expanded clones are given a class, and other clones once, few, many or no size at all.

17 | TRBJ2-3 | - | TRBD1 | TRBV20-1 | CSAGGQGAGEFGDTQYF | TGCAGTGCTGGGGGACAGGGGGCGGGAGAGTTCGGAGATACGCAGTATTTT
17 | TRBJ2-5 | - | - | TRBV7-9 | CASSLEFGRQYQETQYF | TGTGCCAGCAGCTTAGAATTTGGACGGCAGTACCAAGAGACCCAGTACTTC
14 | TRBJ2-1 | many | - | TRBV27 | CASSPWDSDNEQFF | TGTGCCAGCAGTCCCTGGGACTCCGACAATGAGCAGTTCTTC
14 | TRBJ1-1 | few | TRBD1 | TRBV28 | CASSHLGQVGAAFF | TGTGCCAGCAGCCACCTCGGACAGGTAGGAGCAGCTTTCTTT
19 | TRBJ2-3 | many | TRBD2 | TRBV3-1 | CASSQIGGTSGRWTDTQYF | TGTGCCAGCAGCCAAATTGGGGGGACTAGCGGGAGATGGACAGATACGCAGTATTTT
15 | TRBJ1-1 | many | TRBD1 | TRBV6-1 | CASSSGTGFNTEAFF | TGTGCCAGCTCATCCGGGACAGGGTTTAACACTGAAGCTTTCTTT
18 | TRBJ2-5 | many | TRBD2 | TRBV30 | CAWSVRLAGAPAQETQYF | TGTGCCTGGAGTGTACGACTAGCGGGAGCACCCGCCCAAGAGACCCAGTACTTC
15 | TRBJ1-4 | many | - | TRBV10-3 | CAISGGGGGNEKLFF | TGTGCCATCAGTGGGGGTGGCGGGGGAAATGAAAAACTGTTTTTT
14 | TRBJ2-5 | many | TRBD1 | TRBV6-2/TRBV6-3 | CASRGTGKAETQYF | TGTGCCAGCAGAGGGACAGGGAAGGCAGAGACCCAGTACTTC
16 | TRBJ2-7 | few | - | TRBV7-2 | CASSYTRGPASYEQYF | TGTGCCAGCAGCTACACGCGGGGCCCTGCTTCCTACGAGCAGTACTTC
15 | TRBJ1-1 | - | - | TRBV15 | CATSRGGGWGFEAFF | TGTGCCACCAGCAGAGGAGGAGGATGGGGCTTCGAAGCTTTCTTT
14 | TRBJ1-1 | few | - | TRBV3-1 | CASSRRTGNTEAFF | TGTGCCAGCAGCCGTCGAACAGGGAACACTGAAGCTTTCTTT
15 | TRBJ1-2 | many | - | TRBV28 | CASSLGIVANYGYTF | TGTGCCAGCAGTTTAGGTATAGTTGCTAACTATGGCTACACCTTC
15 | TRBJ2-1 | - | TRBD2 | TRBV28 | CASDRTSGTSNEQFF | TGTGCCAGCGATCGGACTAGCGGGACCTCTAATGAGCAGTTCTTC